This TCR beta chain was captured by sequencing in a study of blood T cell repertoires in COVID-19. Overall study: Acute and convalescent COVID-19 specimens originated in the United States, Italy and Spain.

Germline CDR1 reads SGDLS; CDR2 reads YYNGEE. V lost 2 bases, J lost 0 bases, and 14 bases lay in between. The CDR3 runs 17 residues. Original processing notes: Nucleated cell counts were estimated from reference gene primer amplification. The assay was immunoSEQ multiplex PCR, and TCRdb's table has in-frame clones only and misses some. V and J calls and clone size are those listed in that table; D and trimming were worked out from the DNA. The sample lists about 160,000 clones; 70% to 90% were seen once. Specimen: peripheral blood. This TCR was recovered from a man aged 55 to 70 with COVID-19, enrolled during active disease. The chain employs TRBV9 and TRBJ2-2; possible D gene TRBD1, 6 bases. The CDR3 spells CASSVPAGTTNTGELFF. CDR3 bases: TGTGCCAGCAGCGTTCCCGCCGGGACAACGAACACCGGGGAGCTGTTTTTT.